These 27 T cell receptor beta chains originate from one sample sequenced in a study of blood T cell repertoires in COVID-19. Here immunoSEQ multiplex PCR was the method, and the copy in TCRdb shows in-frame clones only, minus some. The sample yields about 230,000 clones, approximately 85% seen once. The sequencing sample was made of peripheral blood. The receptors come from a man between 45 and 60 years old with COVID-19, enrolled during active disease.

CDR3 coding DNA: TGTGCCAGCAGTTACTGGTCGGTGACAGGGGCATCCTACGAGCAGTACTTC. Amino acid sequence: CASSYWSVTGASYEQYF. The chain recombines TRBV6-2 or TRBV6-3 with TRBJ2-7; 8 bases agree with TRBD1. V shed 1 base and J 1 base; nucleotides not matched to a gene: 9. The CDR3 totals 17 residues. The germline V gene has CDR1 MNHEY and CDR2 SVGEGT.

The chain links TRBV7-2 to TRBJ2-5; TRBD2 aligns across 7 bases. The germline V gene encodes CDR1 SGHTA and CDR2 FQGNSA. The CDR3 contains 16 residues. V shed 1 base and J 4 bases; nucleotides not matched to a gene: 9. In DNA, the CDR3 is TGTGCCAGCAGCTTAGGCTCAGCGGGGAGGGGAGAGACCCAGTACTTC. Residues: CASSLGSAGRGETQYF.

In DNA, the CDR3 is TGTGCCAGCAGCCTCGGGGTGGGGACAGGGTTAGAGACCCAGTACTTC. This gives the protein CASSLGVGTGLETQYF. The J gene is TRBJ2-5, the V gene TRBV7-2, with 9 bases that match TRBD1. After removal of 5 bases from V and 4 bases from J, the junction contained 11 bases not matched to a gene. Germline CDR1 is SGHTA and CDR2 is FQGNSA. The CDR3 is 16 amino acids.

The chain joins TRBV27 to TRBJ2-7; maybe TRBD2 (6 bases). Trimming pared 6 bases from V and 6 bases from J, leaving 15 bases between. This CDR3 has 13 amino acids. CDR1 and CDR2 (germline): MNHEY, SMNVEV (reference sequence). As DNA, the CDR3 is TGTGCCAGCAGCCCAAAAAAGGGACTCGAGCAGTACTTC. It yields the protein CASSPKKGLEQYF.

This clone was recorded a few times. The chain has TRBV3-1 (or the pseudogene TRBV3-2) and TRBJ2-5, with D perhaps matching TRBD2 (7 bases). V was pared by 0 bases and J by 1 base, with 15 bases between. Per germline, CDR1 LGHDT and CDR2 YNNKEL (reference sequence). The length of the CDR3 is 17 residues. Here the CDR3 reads CASSQESGGGPQETQYF. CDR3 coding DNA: TGTGCCAGCAGCCAAGAATCGGGCGGGGGCCCCCAAGAGACCCAGTACTTC.

The CDR3 DNA sequence: TGTGCCAGCAGCTTAAACCCCGGGCAGGGGGCCTCCGAGCAGTACTTC. Translating gives CASSLNPGQGASEQYF. The rearrangement joins TRBV11-2 to TRBJ2-7; TRBD1 agrees at 8 bases. CDR1 and CDR2 from the germline V gene are SGHAT and FQNNGV. V was clipped by 2 bases and J by 6 bases; unmatched bases: 12. CDR3 length: 16 residues.

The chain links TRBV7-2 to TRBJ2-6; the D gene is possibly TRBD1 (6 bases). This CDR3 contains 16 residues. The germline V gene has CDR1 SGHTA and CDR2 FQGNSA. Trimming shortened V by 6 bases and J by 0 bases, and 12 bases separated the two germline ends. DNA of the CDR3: TGTGCCAGCAGGAAACAGGGATTCTCTGGGGCCAACGTCCTGACTTTC. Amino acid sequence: CASRKQGFSGANVLTF.

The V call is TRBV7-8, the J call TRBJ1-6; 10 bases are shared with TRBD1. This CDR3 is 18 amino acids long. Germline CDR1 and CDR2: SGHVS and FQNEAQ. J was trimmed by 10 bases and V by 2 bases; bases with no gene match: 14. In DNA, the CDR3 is TGTGCCAGCAGCTTAATAAGGACCGGGACAGGGGTTCGATCACCCCTCCACTTT. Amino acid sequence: CASSLIRTGTGVRSPLHF.

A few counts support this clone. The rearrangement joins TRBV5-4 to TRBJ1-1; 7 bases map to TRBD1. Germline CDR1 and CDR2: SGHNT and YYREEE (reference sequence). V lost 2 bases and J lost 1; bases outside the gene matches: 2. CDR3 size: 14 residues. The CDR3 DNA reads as TGTGCCAGCAGCTTCGACAGGGCGAACACTGAAGCTTTCTTT. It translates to CASSFDRANTEAFF.

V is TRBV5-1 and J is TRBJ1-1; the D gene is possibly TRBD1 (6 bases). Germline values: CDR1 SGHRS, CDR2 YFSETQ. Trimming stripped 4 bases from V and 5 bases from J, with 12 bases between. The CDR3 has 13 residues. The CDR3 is CASSLGAGTEAFF. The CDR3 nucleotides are TGCGCCAGCAGCCTGGGGGCTGGGACTGAAGCTTTCTTT. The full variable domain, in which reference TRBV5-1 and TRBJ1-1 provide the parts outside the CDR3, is KAGVTQTPRYLIKTRGQQVTLSCSPISGHRSVSWYQQTPGQGLQFLFEYFSETQRNKGNFPGRFSGRQFSNSRSEMNVSTLELGDSALYLCASSLGAGTEAFFGQGTRLTVV.

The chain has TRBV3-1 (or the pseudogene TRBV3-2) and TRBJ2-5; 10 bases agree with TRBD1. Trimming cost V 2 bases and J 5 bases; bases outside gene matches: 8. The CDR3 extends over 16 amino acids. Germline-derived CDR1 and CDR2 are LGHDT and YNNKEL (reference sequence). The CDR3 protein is CASSQYPGTGVETQYF. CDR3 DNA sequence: TGTGCCAGCAGCCAATATCCCGGGACAGGGGTTGAGACCCAGTACTTC.

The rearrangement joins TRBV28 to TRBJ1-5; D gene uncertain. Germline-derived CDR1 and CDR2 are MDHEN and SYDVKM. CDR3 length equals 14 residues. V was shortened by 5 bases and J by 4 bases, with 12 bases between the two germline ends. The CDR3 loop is CASSKGGKNQPQHF. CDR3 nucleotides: TGTGCCAGCAGTAAAGGAGGGAAGAATCAGCCCCAGCATTTT.

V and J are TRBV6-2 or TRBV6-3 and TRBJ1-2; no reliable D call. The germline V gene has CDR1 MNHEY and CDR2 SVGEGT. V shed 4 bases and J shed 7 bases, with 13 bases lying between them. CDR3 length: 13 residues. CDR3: CASSFPPQLGYTF. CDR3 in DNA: TGTGCCAGCAGTTTCCCCCCACAGCTTGGCTACACCTTC.

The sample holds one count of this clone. The CDR3 coding sequence is TGTGCCATCGACCAGCTAGATACACCCCTCCACTTT. Protein sequence: CAIDQLDTPLHF. This sequence joins TRBV3-1 (or the pseudogene TRBV3-2) and TRBJ1-6; no clear D gene. Between the trimmed V and J ends, which lost 10 bases and 11 bases, there was a span of 15 bases. The CDR3 consists of 12 residues. CDR1 and CDR2 from the germline V gene are LGHDT and YNNKEL (reference sequence).

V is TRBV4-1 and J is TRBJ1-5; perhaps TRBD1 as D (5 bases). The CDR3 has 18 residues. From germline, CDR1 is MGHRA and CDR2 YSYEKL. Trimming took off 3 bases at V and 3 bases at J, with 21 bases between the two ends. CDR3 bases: TGCGCCAGCAGCCAGAACTACTTCTCCGCAGGGTACAATCAGCCCCAGCATTTT. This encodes CASSQNYFSAGYNQPQHF.

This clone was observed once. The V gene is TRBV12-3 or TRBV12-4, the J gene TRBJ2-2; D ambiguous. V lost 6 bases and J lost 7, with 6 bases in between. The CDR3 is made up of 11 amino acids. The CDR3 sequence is CASSRVGELFF. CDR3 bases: TGTGCCAGCAGCCGGGTCGGGGAGCTGTTTTTT.

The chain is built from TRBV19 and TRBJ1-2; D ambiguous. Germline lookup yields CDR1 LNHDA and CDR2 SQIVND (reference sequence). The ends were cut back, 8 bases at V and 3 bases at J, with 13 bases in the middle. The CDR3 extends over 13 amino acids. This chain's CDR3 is CASRNTAHYGYTF. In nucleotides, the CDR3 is TGTGCCAGTCGAAACACCGCTCACTATGGCTACACCTTC.

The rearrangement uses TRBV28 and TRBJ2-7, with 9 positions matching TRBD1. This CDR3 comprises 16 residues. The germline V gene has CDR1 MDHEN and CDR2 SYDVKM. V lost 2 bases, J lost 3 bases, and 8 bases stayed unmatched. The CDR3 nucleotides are TGTGCCAGCAGTTTACTTCCCGCGGGACAGGGCTACGAGCAGTACTTC. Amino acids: CASSLLPAGQGYEQYF.

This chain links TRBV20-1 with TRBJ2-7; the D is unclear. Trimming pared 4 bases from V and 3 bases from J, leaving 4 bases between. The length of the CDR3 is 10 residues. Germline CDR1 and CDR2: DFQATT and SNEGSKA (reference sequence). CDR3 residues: CSAILYEQYF. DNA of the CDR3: TGCAGTGCTATTCTCTACGAGCAGTACTTC.

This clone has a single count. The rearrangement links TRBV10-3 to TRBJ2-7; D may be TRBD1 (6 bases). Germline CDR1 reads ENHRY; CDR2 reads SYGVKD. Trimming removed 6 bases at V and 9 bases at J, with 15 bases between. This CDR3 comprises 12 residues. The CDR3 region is CAIRQQGRRQYF. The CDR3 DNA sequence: TGTGCCATCAGGCAACAGGGACGGCGGCAGTACTTC.

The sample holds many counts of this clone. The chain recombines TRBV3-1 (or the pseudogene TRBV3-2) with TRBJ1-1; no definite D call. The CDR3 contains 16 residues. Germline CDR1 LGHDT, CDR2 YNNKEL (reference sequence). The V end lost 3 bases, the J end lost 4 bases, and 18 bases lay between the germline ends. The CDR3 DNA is TGTGCCAGCAGCCACCCAATGGTAGAGGGAGGCACTGAAGCTTTCTTT. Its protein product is CASSHPMVEGGTEAFF.

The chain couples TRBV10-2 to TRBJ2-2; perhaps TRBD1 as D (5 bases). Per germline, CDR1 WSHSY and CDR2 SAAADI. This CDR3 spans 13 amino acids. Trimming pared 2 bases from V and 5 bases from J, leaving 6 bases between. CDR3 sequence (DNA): TGCGCCAGCAGTGAGAGGGGAACCGGGGAGCTGTTTTTT. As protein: CASSERGTGELFF.

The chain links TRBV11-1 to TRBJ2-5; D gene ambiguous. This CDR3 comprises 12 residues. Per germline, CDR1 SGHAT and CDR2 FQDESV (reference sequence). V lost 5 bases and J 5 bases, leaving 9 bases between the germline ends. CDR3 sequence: CASSMRMETQYF. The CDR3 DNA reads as TGTGCCAGCAGCATGAGAATGGAGACCCAGTACTTC.

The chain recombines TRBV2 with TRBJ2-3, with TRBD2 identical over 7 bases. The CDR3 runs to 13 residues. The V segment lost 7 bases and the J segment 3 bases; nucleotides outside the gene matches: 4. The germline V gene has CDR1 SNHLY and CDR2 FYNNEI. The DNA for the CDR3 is TGTGCCAGCATGAGCGGGGCAACAGATACGCAGTATTTT. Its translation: CASMSGATDTQYF. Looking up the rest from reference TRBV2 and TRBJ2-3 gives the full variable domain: EPEVTQTPSHQVTQMGQEVILRCVPISNHLYFYWYRQILGQKVEFLVSFYNNEISEKSEIFDDQFSVERPDGSNFTLKIRSTKLEDSAMYFCASMSGATDTQYFGPGTRLTVL.

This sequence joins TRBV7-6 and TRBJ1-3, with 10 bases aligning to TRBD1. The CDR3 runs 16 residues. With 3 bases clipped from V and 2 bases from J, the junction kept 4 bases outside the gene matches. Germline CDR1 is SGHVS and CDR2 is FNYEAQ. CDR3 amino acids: CASSFEGTGAGNTIYF. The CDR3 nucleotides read TGTGCCAGCAGCTTTGAGGGGACAGGGGCTGGAAACACCATATATTTT.

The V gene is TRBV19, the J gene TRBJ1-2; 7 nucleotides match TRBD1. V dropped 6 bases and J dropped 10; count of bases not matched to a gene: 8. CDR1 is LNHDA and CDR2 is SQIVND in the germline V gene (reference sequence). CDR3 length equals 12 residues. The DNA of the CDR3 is TGTGCCAGTAGGCAACCGACAGGGCCCTACACCTTC. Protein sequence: CASRQPTGPYTF.

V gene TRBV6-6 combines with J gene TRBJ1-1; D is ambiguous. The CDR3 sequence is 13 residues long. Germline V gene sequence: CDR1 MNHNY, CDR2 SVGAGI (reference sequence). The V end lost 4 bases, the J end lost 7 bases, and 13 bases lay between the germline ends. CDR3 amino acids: CASSSSSGVEAFF. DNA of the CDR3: TGTGCCAGCAGTTCGTCTTCCGGGGTTGAAGCTTTCTTT.